What follows is one T cell receptor beta chain and its context. Its binding antigen is unknown. No much larger clone is present one base from it, and per-base qualities are unavailable. The immunoSEQ Assay, a bias-controlled multiplex PCR, was used to amplify TCRbeta CDR3 regions from genomic DNA. Per the original workflow: Nucleated cell counts per sample were estimated from amplification of reference gene primers within the assay. Sequence reads were collapsed and filtered to measure the absolute abundance of every unique TCRbeta CDR3 rearrangement. For each sample, productive Simpson clonality was calculated as the square root of Simpson's diversity index over productive rearrangements. TCRdb's version of the immuneACCESS table is confined to in-frame rearrangements and falls short of the full clone set. An unresolved V gene accounts for under half of the shortfall where checked; the remainder is of unknown origin. D and trimming were read from the DNA, whereas the V and J calls and clone size are those reported in that table. The sample records about 110,000 clones, about 82% of which are singletons. 6.2% of the sample is taken by the ten largest.

The sample comes from a study of blood T cell repertoires in COVID-19 (dated by TCRdb to 2020 to 2021). Background on the whole study: Collaborator samples came from the United States, Italy and Spain and covered acute and convalescent phases of COVID-19. Subjects who had been exposed to COVID-19, were actively infected with it, or had recovered from it provided the deeply sampled blood TCRbeta repertoires that made up the dataset. Where available, HLA class I and class II types were taken from metadata supplied by the sample provider and were not determined by assay-based typing. The material from the prospective study consisted of cDNA or gDNA derived from T cells, B-cell-depleted T cells, or PBMCs. The repertoires were released in a freely available public database meant as a resource for research on the immune response to SARS-CoV-2. Samples came from the ongoing ImmuneRACE study (first 160 participants) plus 1,254 subjects from 6 global collaborators. The sample metadata nearly always contained a de-identified subject ID, COVID-19 status, age in years and sex.

One collaborating source in Seattle enrolled patients during active infection and followed them longitudinally through the course of disease. Each collaborating institution followed its own protocols to collect whole blood in K2EDTA tubes. For TCRbeta analysis, collaborator samples were shipped as frozen whole blood, as isolated PBMCs, or as DNA extracted from either sample type. The CDR3, cysteine through phenylalanine, is 15 amino acids long. The CDR3 DNA has 45 bases and is translated from base 1. Via the germline V gene, CDR1 is SQVTM and CDR2 ANQGSEA. Ends trimmed: V by 7 bases, J by 2 bases; bases unmatched to a gene: 8. Paper-wide results and their limitations: Clinical and demographic metadata were provided uncurated, with the amount varying by source and participant.

The chain links TRBV29-1 with TRBJ1-5; 10 central bases correspond to TRBD1. This sequence was found in a man older than 75 with COVID-19, enrolled during active disease. Material for sequencing was peripheral blood. The CDR3 amino acid sequence is: CSARYGTGGNQPQHF. In nucleotides, the sequence is TGCAGCGCCAGATACGGGACAGGGGGCAATCAGCCCCAGCATTTT.